Presented here are 12 T cell receptor beta chains from one specimen sequenced in a study of cytotoxic CD8 clonotypes in ibrutinib-treated CLL listed by TCRdb under 2021. Per the publication, the time point label means: approximately 25 months on ibrutinib. The library was generated by the immunoSEQ multiplex PCR assay. TCRdb carries this immuneACCESS record with in-frame sequences only. Its versions omit some clonotypes, under half of them owing to an unresolved V gene in the studies checked, with the rest unexplained. The sample table lists 110,000 to 150,000 clones, roughly 76% of them with a count of one. About 5% of the sample is held by the ten biggest clonotypes. Sequenced here: PBMCs, sampled after 24 months of ibrutinib treatment. Receptors originate from a human donor with chronic lymphocytic leukemia.

The chain links TRBV4-2 to TRBJ2-4; 8 positions match TRBD2. V lost 1 base and J lost 8; bases outside the gene matches: 16. The germline V gene has CDR1 LGHNA and CDR2 YNFKEQ. The CDR3 totals 18 residues. In DNA form, the CDR3 reads TGTGCCAGCAGCCAAGGATTGGCCGTGGGCGGGAGGTCGGACATTCAGTACTTC. Protein sequence: CASSQGLAVGGRSDIQYF.

The chain uses TRBV9 and TRBJ2-5, with TRBD2 matching 7 bases. CDR1 is SGDLS, CDR2 YYNGEE, per germline. With V trimmed by 0 bases and J by 5 bases, 10 bases remained unmatched. CDR3 length: 16 residues. The CDR3 loop reads CASSVGSAGVGETQYF. CDR3 DNA: TGTGCCAGCAGCGTAGGGTCTGCGGGAGTAGGGGAGACCCAGTACTTC.

This chain links TRBV6-4 with TRBJ1-2; the match to TRBD1 covers 8 bases. Germline CDR1 and CDR2: MRHNA and SNTAGT. The CDR3 loop spans 14 amino acids. After removal of 6 bases from V and 4 bases from J, the junction contained 7 bases not matched to a gene. The CDR3 coding sequence is TGTGCCAGCAGGCCCACTACAGGGGGCTATGGCTACACCTTC. Translating gives CASRPTTGGYGYTF.

The gene calls are TRBV5-1 and TRBJ2-3; 8 bases fit TRBD2. The junction had 6 bases not matched to a gene; V was cut back by 4 bases and J by 5 bases. Per the germline V gene, CDR1 is SGHRS and CDR2 is YFSETQ. This CDR3 contains 14 residues. CDR3 protein: CASSPGGTRDTQYF. CDR3 sequence (DNA): TGCGCCAGCAGCCCCGGTGGGACTAGAGATACGCAGTATTTT.

This clone has a handful of counts. The chain combines TRBV5-4 with TRBJ1-2, with D uncertain. The CDR3 runs 13 residues. V lost 4 bases and J 7 bases, leaving 14 bases between the germline ends. Germline V gives CDR1 SGHNT, CDR2 YYREEE (reference sequence). As DNA, the CDR3 is TGTGCCAGCAGCCCCGACACGGTTGGTGGCTACACCTTC. Translating gives CASSPDTVGGYTF.

As concerns this clone: The same CDR3 is also encoded by other DNA sequences in this sample. This chain links TRBV9 with TRBJ1-1; a weak D match, TRBD1 (5 bases). In germline, CDR1 is SGDLS, CDR2 YYNGEE. Trimming left V 5 bases short and J 1 base short, with 9 bases between. The CDR3 contains 13 residues. CDR3 sequence: CASSRGGNTEAFF. The CDR3 DNA reads TGTGCCAGCAGTCGTGGGGGGAACACTGAAGCTTTCTTT.

The V gene is TRBV29-1, the J gene TRBJ2-7; a weak D match, TRBD1 (5 bases). Trimming pared 3 bases from V and 3 bases from J, leaving 12 bases between. Germline loops: CDR1 SQVTM, CDR2 ANQGSEA. The CDR3 is 13 residues long. The CDR3 spells CSVEGQSLYEQYF. Here the CDR3 DNA reads TGCAGCGTTGAGGGGCAGAGTCTCTACGAGCAGTACTTC.

The chain links TRBV7-2 to TRBJ1-6; the D gene is possibly TRBD1 (6 bases). Germline V gene sequence: CDR1 SGHTA, CDR2 FQGNSA. This CDR3 contains 16 residues. Trimming took off 0 bases at V and 4 bases at J, with 10 bases between the two ends. The CDR3 reads CASSLARGAYNSPLHF. Here the CDR3 DNA reads TGTGCCAGCAGCTTAGCCCGGGGGGCATATAATTCACCCCTCCACTTT. The full variable domain, its missing parts supplied by reference TRBV7-2 and TRBJ1-6, is GAGVSQSPSNKVTEKGKDVELRCDPISGHTALYWYRQSLGQGLEFLIYFQGNSAPDKSGLPSDRFSAERTGGSVSTLTIQRTQQEDSAVYLCASSLARGAYNSPLHFGNGTRLTVT.

The chain carries TRBV5-6 and TRBJ2-3; D is ambiguous. The CDR3 consists of 14 residues. Trimming stripped 5 bases from V and 0 bases from J, with 10 bases between. CDR1 is SGHDT and CDR2 is YYEEEE in the germline V gene. The CDR3 here is CASSPVSSTDTQYF. As DNA, the CDR3 is TGTGCCAGCAGTCCCGTCAGTAGCACAGATACGCAGTATTTT.

V is TRBV6-5 and J is TRBJ2-5; 11 bases match TRBD2. The germline CDR1 and CDR2 sequences are MNHEY and SVGAGI. The trim removed 5 bases at V and 5 bases at J, leaving 7 bases unmatched. The CDR3 has 15 amino acids. In nucleotides, the CDR3 is TGTGCCAGCAGTCCCCTAGCGGGAGGTAGGGAGACCCAGTACTTC. It translates to CASSPLAGGRETQYF.

The chain has TRBV28 and TRBJ1-2; D possibly corresponds to TRBD1 (5 bases). Germline CDR1 and CDR2: MDHEN and SYDVKM. The CDR3 has 16 residues. With 6 bases removed from V and 4 bases from J, the gap between germline ends came to 21 bases. The DNA for the CDR3 is TGTGCCAGCAGCTCTAGCGTAGCCGGGGGGAGCTATGGCTACACCTTC. As protein: CASSSSVAGGSYGYTF.

The chain links TRBV14 to TRBJ2-5; 10 bases match TRBD2. V lost 0 bases, J lost 5 bases, and 12 bases stayed unmatched. The CDR3 has 18 residues. In germline, CDR1 is SGHDN, CDR2 FVKESK. CDR3 coding DNA: TGTGCCAGCAGCCAAGATTGGGACCGCGGACTAGCGGCGGAGACCCAGTACTTC. It yields the protein CASSQDWDRGLAAETQYF. The full variable domain, in which reference TRBV14 and TRBJ2-5 provide the parts outside the CDR3, is EAGVTQFPSHSVIEKGQTVTLRCDPISGHDNLYWYRRVMGKEIKFLLHFVKESKQDESGMPNNRFLAERTGGTYSTLKVQPAELEDSGVYFCASSQDWDRGLAAETQYFGPGTRLLVL.